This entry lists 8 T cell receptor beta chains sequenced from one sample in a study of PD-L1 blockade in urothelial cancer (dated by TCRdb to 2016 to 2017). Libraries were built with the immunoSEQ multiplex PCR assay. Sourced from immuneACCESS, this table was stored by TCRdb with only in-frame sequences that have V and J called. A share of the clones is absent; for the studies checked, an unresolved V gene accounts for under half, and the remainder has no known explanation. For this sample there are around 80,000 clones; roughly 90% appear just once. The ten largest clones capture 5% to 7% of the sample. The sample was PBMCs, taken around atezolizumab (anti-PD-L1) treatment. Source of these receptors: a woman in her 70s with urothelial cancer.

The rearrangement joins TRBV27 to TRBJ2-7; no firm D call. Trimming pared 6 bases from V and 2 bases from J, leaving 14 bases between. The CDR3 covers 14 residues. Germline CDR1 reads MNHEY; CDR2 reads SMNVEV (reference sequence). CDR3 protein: CASSFGVAPYEQYF. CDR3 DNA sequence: TGTGCCAGCAGCTTTGGAGTGGCCCCCTACGAGCAGTACTTC.

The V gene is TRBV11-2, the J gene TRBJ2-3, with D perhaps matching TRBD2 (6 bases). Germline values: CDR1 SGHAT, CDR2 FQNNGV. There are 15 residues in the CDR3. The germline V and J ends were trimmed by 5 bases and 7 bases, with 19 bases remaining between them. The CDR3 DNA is TGTGCCAGCAGCCCTGGGGACTCCAGGAGGTATACGCAGTATTTT. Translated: CASSPGDSRRYTQYF.

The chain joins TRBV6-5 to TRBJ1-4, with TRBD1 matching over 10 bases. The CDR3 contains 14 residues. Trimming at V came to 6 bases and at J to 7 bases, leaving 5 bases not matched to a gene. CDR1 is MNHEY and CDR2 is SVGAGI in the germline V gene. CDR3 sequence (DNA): TGTGCCAGCAGAGAGGACAGGGGGAGTGAAAAACTGTTTTTT. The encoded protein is CASREDRGSEKLFF.

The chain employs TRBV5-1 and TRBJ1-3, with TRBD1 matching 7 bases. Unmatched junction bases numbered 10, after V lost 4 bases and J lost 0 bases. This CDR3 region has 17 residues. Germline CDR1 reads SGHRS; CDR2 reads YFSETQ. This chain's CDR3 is CASSNFPTGPSGNTIYF. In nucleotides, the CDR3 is TGCGCCAGCAGCAATTTCCCGACAGGGCCCTCTGGAAACACCATATATTTT.

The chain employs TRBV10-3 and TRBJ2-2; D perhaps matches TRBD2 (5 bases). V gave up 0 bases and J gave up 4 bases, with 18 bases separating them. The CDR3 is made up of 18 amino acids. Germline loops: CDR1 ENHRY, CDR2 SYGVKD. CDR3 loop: CAISESLGSRLATGELFF. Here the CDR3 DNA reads TGTGCCATCAGTGAGTCCCTTGGGTCTAGGCTAGCCACCGGGGAGCTGTTTTTT.

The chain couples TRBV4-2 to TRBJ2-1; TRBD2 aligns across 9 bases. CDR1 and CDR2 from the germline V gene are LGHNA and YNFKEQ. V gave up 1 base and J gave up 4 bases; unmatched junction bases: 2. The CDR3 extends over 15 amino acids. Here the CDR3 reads CASSQVLAGYNEQFF. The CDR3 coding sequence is TGTGCCAGCAGCCAAGTACTAGCGGGTTACAATGAGCAGTTCTTC.

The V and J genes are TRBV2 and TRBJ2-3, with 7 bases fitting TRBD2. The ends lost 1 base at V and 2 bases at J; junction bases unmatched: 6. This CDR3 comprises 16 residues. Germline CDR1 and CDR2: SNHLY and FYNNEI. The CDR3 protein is CASSEGSSGFTDTQYF. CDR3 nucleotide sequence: TGTGCCAGCAGTGAAGGAAGTAGCGGGTTCACAGATACGCAGTATTTT. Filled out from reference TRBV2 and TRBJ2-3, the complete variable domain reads EPEVTQTPSHQVTQMGQEVILRCVPISNHLYFYWYRQILGQKVEFLVSFYNNEISEKSEIFDDQFSVERPDGSNFTLKIRSTKLEDSAMYFCASSEGSSGFTDTQYFGPGTRLTVL.

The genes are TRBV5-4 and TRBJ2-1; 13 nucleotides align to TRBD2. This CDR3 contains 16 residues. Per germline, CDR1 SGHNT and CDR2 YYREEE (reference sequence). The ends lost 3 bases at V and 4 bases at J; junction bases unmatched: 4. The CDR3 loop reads CASSSGLAGIYNEQFF. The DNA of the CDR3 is TGTGCCAGCAGCTCGGGACTAGCGGGAATATACAATGAGCAGTTCTTC.